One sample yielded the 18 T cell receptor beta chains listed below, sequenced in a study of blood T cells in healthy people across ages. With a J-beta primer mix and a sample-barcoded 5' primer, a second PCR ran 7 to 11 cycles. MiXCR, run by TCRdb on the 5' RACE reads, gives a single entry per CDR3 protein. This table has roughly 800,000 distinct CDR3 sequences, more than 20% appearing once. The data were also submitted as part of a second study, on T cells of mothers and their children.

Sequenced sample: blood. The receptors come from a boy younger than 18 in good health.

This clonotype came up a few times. CDR3 bases: TGTGCCAGCAGGACCGGACAGGGTATATACGAGCAGTACTTC. This encodes CASRTGQGIYEQYF. This chain connects TRBV12-3 or TRBV12-4 to TRBJ2-7, with 8 positions matching TRBD1. The CDR3 spans 14 residues. With 6 bases clipped from V and 4 bases from J, the junction kept 8 bases outside the gene matches.

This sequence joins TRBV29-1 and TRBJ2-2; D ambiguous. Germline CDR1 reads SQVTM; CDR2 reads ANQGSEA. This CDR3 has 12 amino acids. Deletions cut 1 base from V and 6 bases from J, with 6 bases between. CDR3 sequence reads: CSVEGLAGELFF. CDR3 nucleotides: TGCAGCGTTGAAGGGCTGGCCGGGGAGCTGTTTTTT.

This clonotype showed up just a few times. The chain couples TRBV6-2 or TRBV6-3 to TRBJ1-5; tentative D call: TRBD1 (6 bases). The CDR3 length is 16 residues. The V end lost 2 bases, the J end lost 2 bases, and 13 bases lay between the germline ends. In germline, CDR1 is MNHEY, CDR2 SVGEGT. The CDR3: CASSYRGAQGNQPQHF. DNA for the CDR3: TGTGCCAGCAGTTACCGGGGGGCGCAGGGCAATCAGCCCCAGCATTTT.

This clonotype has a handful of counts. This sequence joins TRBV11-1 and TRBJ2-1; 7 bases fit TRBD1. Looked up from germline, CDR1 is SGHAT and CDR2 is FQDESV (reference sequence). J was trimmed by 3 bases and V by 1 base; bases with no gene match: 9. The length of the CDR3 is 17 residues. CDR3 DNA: TGTGCCAGCAGCTTAGGGGCTCGGACAGGCTACTACAATGAGCAGTTCTTC. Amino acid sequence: CASSLGARTGYYNEQFF.

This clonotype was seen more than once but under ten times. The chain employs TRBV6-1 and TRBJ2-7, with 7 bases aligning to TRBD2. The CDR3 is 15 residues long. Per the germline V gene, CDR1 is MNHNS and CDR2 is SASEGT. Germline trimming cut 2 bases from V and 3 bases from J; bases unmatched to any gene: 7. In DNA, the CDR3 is TGTGCCAGCAGTGAACGAGGGAGGGGTAACTACGAGCAGTACTTC. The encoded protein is CASSERGRGNYEQYF.

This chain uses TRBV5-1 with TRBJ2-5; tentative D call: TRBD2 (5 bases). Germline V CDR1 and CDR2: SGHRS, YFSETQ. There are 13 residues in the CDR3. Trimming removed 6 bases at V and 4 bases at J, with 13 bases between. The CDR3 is CASTPLLGETQYF. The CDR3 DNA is TGCGCCAGCACCCCACTACTAGGAGAGACCCAGTACTTC.

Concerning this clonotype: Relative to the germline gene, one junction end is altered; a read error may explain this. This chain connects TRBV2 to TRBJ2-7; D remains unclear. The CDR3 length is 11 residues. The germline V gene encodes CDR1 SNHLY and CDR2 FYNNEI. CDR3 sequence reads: CASRRSHEQYF. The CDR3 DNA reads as TGTGCCAGCAGGCGCTCCCACGAGCAGTACTTC.

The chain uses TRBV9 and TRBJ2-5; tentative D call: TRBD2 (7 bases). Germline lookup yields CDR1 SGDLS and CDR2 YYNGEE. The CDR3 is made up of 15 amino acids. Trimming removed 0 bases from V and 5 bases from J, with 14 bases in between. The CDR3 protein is CASSVGEGVSETQYF. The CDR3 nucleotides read TGTGCCAGCAGCGTAGGGGAGGGGGTGAGCGAGACCCAGTACTTC.

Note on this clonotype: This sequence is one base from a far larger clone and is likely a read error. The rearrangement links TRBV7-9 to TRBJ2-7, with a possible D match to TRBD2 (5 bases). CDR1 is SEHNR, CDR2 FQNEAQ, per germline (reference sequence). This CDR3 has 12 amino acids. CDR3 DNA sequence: TGTGCCCGCAGCCCCGGGACCTACGAGCAGTACTTC. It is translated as CARSPGTYEQYF.

The CDR3 loop is CATSRFDEQFF. In nucleotides, the CDR3 is TGTGCCACCAGCAGGTTTGATGAGCAGTTCTTC. The chain couples TRBV27 to TRBJ2-1; no firm D call. V was cut by 10 bases and J by 8 bases, with 12 bases left in between. CDR1 is MNHEY and CDR2 is SMNVEV in the germline V gene (reference sequence). The length of the CDR3 is 11 residues.

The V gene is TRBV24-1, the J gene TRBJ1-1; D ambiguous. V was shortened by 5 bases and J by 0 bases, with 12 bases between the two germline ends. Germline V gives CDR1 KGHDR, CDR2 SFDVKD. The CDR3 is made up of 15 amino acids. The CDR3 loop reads CATSVDSRMNTEAFF. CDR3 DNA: TGTGCCACCAGTGTCGATTCGAGGATGAACACTGAAGCTTTCTTT.

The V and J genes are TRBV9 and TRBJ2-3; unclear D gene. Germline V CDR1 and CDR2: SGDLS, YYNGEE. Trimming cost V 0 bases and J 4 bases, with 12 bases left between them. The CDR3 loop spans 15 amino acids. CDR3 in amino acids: CASSVGGLSADTQYF. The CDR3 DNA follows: TGTGCCAGCAGCGTAGGGGGTCTAAGCGCAGATACGCAGTATTTT.

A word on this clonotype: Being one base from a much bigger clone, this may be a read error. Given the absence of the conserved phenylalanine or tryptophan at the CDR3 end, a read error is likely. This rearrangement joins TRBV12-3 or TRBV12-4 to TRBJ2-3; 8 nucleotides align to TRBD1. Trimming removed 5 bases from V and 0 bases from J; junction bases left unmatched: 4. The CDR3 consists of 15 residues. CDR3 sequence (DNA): TGTGCCAGCAGTCCAAGGACAGGGAGCACAGATACGCAGTATTCT. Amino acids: CASSPRTGSTDTQYS.

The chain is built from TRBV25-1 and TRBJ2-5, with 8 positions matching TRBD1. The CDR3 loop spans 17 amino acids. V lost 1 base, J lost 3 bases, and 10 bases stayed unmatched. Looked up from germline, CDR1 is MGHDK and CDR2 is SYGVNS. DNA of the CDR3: TGTGCCAGCAGTGAATTCCGGGACAGGCTGTTGGAAGAGACCCAGTACTTC. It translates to CASSEFRDRLLEETQYF. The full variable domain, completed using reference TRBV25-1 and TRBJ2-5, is EADIYQTPRYLVIGTGKKITLECSQTMGHDKMYWYQQDPGMELHLIHYSYGVNSTEKGDLSSESTVSRIRTEHFPLTLESARPSHTSQYLCASSEFRDRLLEETQYFGPGTRLLVL.

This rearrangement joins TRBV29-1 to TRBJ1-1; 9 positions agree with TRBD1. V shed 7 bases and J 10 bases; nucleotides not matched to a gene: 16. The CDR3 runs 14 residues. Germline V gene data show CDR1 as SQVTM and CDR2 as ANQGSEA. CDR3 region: CSAHTRQGEDLAFF. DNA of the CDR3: TGCAGCGCGCACACACGACAGGGGGAAGATTTAGCTTTCTTT.

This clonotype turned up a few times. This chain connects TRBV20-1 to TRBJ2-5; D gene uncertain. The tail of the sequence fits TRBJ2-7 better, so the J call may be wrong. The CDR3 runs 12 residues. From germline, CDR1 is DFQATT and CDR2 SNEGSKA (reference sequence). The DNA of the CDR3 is TGCAGTGCTAGATGGCGAAACTACGAGCAGTACTTC. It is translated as CSARWRNYEQYF.

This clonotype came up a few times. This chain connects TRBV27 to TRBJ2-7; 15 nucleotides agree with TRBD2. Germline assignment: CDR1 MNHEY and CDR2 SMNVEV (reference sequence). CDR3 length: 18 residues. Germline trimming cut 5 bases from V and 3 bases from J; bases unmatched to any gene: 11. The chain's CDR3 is CASSPSGLAGGPIYEQYF. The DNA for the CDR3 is TGTGCCAGCAGTCCCTCCGGACTAGCGGGAGGGCCTATCTACGAGCAGTACTTC.

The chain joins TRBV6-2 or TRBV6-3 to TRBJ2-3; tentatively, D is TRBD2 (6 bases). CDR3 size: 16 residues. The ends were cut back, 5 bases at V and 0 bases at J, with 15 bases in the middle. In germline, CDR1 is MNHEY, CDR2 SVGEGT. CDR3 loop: CASSRTGDPSTDTQYF. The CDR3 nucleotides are TGTGCCAGCAGTCGGACGGGGGACCCAAGCACAGATACGCAGTATTTT.